This T cell receptor beta chain was sequenced in a study of blood T cell repertoires in COVID-19. On the study more broadly: The study drew acute and convalescent COVID-19 samples from the United States, Italy and Spain. PBMCs, B-cell-depleted T cells, or T cells were the source of the cDNA or gDNA that made up the material.

Produced via immunoSEQ multiplex PCR; TCRdb's table is partial and in-frame only. Of 30,000 to 45,000 clones listed, 90% are singletons. This CDR3 region has 19 residues. Germline V gene data show CDR1 as KGHSH and CDR2 as LQKENI. The V and J ends lost 3 bases and 2 bases, in that order; junction bases with no gene match: 13. This sequence originates from a human donor in a cohort sampled during active COVID-19. The chain carries TRBV18 and TRBJ2-3; 11 nucleotides line up with TRBD2. Sequenced material: peripheral blood. As DNA, the CDR3 is TGTGCCAGCTCACCTAGCTGGACTAGCGGGTTTCGCTACACAGATACGCAGTATTTT. Encoded protein: CASSPSWTSGFRYTDTQYF.